The clone carrying this TCR beta chain was recorded a few times. No antigen is known for it. Treatment noted: approximately 11-day PBMC culture with coronavirus spike peptide pools or control peptides (ViraFEST assay). In the ViraFEST assay, peptide-pool expansion preceded TCR sequencing of expanded clonotypes. Cultured CD4+ T cell DNA underwent sequencing with the Oncomine TCR Beta short-read assay. One entry per CDR3 protein, called by TCRdb with MiXCR from the PCR reads. In the table there are under 10,000 distinct CDR3 sequences, under 25% of which are singletons. The sample is drawn from a study of vaccination and CD4 T cells after COVID-19. The CDR3 has 14 residues. CDR1 is DFQATT, CDR2 SNEGSKA, per germline (reference sequence). J lost 7 bases, V lost 0 bases, and 5 bases had no gene match.

Here the sequenced sample was CD4+ T cells from blood, cultured in vitro, taken after SARS-CoV-2 vaccination. This TCR was sampled from a human donor who had recovered from COVID-19. V and J are TRBV20-1 and TRBJ2-2; 7 bases align to TRBD1. The CDR3 coding sequence is TGCAGTGCTAGAGATCGACAGGGCGACGGGGAGCTGTTTTTT. This translates into CSARDRQGDGELFF.